This TCR beta chain appears in the sequencing data of a study of T-cell reconstitution after alpha-beta-depleted transplantation in children. V lost 7 bases to trimming and J lost 4 bases, with 17 bases between them. Germline V lookup: CDR1 DFQATT, CDR2 SNEGSKA (reference sequence). This CDR3 has 13 residues. This clonotype was detected ten times or more. A library of TCRbeta sequences, prepared with unique molecular identifiers, was generated. TCRdb recomputed calls from the PCR reads with MiXCR, one row per CDR3 protein. The table includes hundreds of thousands of distinct CDR3 sequences, under 9.5% detected once.

This chain links TRBV20-1 with TRBJ2-7; no definite D call. The receptor was isolated from a human donor who donated a stem cell graft to a child with acute lymphoblastic leukemia. The material sequenced was PBMCs from the stem cell graft donor, taken from the stem cell graft. CDR3 bases: TGCAGTGGGGTATCCGGATCCATTTACGAGCAGTACTTC. Translating gives CSGVSGSIYEQYF.